What follows is one T cell receptor (beta chain) and its context. Antigen unknown. Time point reported: sample taken at primary tumor resection. Whole RNA from tumor, nontumor lung or frozen PBMC was sequenced unsorted. MiXCR, applied by TCRdb to the 5' RACE reads, yields one record per CDR3 protein. The sample includes a few thousand distinct CDR3 sequences, over 15% of them seen just once. This entry belongs to a study of spatial heterogeneity in lung cancer. Looking at the study overall: Unique TCR and UMI combinations averaged more than ten appearances each in raw reads.

With 1 base removed from V and 0 bases from J, the gap between germline ends came to 12 bases. The germline gives CDR1 LGHDT, CDR2 YNNKEL (reference sequence). This CDR3 has 16 amino acids. General study findings and limits: The study found ubiquitous expanded tumor TCRs in blood more at resection than follow-up.

The sample in question was PBMCs, obtained at surgery. The rearrangement joins TRBV3-1 to TRBJ1-1; D ambiguous. This TCR was sampled from a male donor with early-stage non-small cell lung cancer. Here the CDR3 reads CASSQAADRMNTEAFF. CDR3 nucleotide sequence: TGTGCCAGCAGCCAAGCAGCCGATCGGATGAACACTGAAGCTTTCTTT.